The 13 T cell receptor beta chains below come from one sample, sequenced in a study of T cells in Graves' hyperthyroidism and ophthalmopathy. Regions amplified from RNA transcripts were the TCR beta CDR3 regions. When the TCR CDR3 underwent first-round RT-PCR, the HTBI primer set was used. Via MiXCR, TCRdb re-called the multiplex PCR reads, giving one row per CDR3 protein. The table lists roughly 250,000 distinct CDR3 sequences, approximately 21% of them singletons. The sequencing sample was made of blood. These receptors all come from a man aged 25-45 years with Graves' ophthalmopathy.

This clonotype was seen repeatedly, ten times or more. CDR3 sequence reads: CAWSQSLQETQYF. The DNA of the CDR3 is TGTGCCTGGAGTCAGAGCCTCCAAGAGACCCAGTACTTC. The chain recombines TRBV30 with TRBJ2-5; D unresolved. The germline V and J ends were trimmed by 2 bases and 1 base, with 8 bases remaining between them. Germline V gives CDR1 GTSNPN, CDR2 SVGIG (reference sequence). This CDR3 spans 13 amino acids.

This clonotype appeared a few times. The chain recombines TRBV19 with TRBJ2-7; TRBD2 aligns across 14 bases. This CDR3 region has 18 residues. Germline CDR1 is LNHDA and CDR2 is SQIVND (reference sequence). V dropped 1 base and J dropped 0; count of bases not matched to a gene: 5. The CDR3 loop is CASSIASGTSGSSYEQYF. Here the CDR3 DNA reads TGTGCCAGTAGTATAGCATCCGGGACTAGCGGGAGCTCCTACGAGCAGTACTTC.

This chain links TRBV5-4 with TRBJ1-1; 7 bases map to TRBD1. Germline CDR1 is SGHNT and CDR2 is YYREEE (reference sequence). V was clipped by 5 bases and J by 7 bases; unmatched bases: 5. The CDR3 covers 12 residues. The CDR3 DNA sequence: TGTGCCAGCAGACCGGGACAGCTTGAAGCTTTCTTT. Protein: CASRPGQLEAFF. The full variable domain, in which reference TRBV5-4 and TRBJ1-1 provide the parts outside the CDR3, is ETGVTQSPTHLIKTRGQQVTLRCSSQSGHNTVSWYQQALGQGPQFIFQYYREEENGRGNFPPRFSGLQFPNYSSELNVNALELDDSALYLCASRPGQLEAFFGQGTRLTVV.

This clonotype occurred a few times. V is TRBV12-3 or TRBV12-4 and J is TRBJ2-6; 7 positions agree with TRBD1. The J segment lost 0 bases and the V segment lost 8 bases, leaving 7 bases of the junction unmatched. The CDR3 is 16 amino acids. The CDR3 DNA reads TGTGCCAGCGGAGGAAACAGGGGCTCTGGGGCCAACGTCCTGACTTTC. Encoded protein: CASGGNRGSGANVLTF.

This clonotype occurred once. This rearrangement joins TRBV28 to TRBJ2-7; no clear D. Trimming cost V 8 bases and J 0 bases, with 14 bases left between them. This CDR3 comprises 14 residues. Germline loops: CDR1 MDHEN, CDR2 SYDVKM. The DNA for the CDR3 is TGTGCCAGCGCCTCTTCAGGCATCTCCTACGAGCAGTACTTC. Translated, it gives CASASSGISYEQYF.

In this sample, this clonotype turned up a few times. This chain uses TRBV27 with TRBJ1-2, with TRBD1 identical over 11 bases. The CDR3 length is 15 residues. Trimming took 6 bases from V and 7 from J; bases not matched to a gene: 10. Germline loops: CDR1 MNHEY, CDR2 SMNVEV (reference sequence). CDR3: CASSQDRGRFGGYTF. The CDR3 nucleotides read TGTGCCAGCAGCCAGGACAGGGGGCGTTTCGGTGGCTACACCTTC.

The V call is TRBV6-1, the J call TRBJ1-1, with no clear D. Trimming took 6 bases from V and 3 from J, leaving 17 bases between them. This CDR3 region has 15 residues. Germline V CDR1 and CDR2: MNHNS, SASEGT. The CDR3 DNA reads as TGTGCCAGCAGAACGGAGGCCGGGAGGTACACTGAAGCTTTCTTT. This gives the protein CASRTEAGRYTEAFF.

This clonotype was counted ten times or more. The V call is TRBV2, the J call TRBJ2-1; 10 bases match TRBD2. The CDR3 consists of 15 residues. V gave up 11 bases and J gave up 7 bases; unmatched junction bases: 14. CDR1 is SNHLY and CDR2 is FYNNEI in the germline V gene. DNA of the CDR3: TGTGCCGGAAGCAGACTAGCGGGCGCGGAGAATGAGCAGTTCTTC. Its translation is CAGSRLAGAENEQFF.

This clonotype has a handful of counts. The chain employs TRBV6-2 or TRBV6-3 and TRBJ2-1, with 7 positions matching TRBD1. In germline, CDR1 is MNHEY, CDR2 SVGEGT. The CDR3 runs 12 residues. With V trimmed by 8 bases and J by 8 bases, 6 bases remained unmatched. This CDR3 reads CASGQVTYEQFF. Written as DNA, the CDR3 is TGTGCCAGCGGACAGGTTACTTATGAGCAGTTCTTC.

This clonotype was detected many times. The chain has TRBV20-1 and TRBJ2-7; 11 bases align to TRBD2. The V gene's germline CDR1 is DFQATT and CDR2 SNEGSKA (reference sequence). The CDR3 is 16 amino acids. Trimming cost V 2 bases and J 4 bases; bases outside gene matches: 10. The CDR3 loop reads CSARLPGTSGWYEQYF. The CDR3 coding sequence is TGCAGTGCTAGACTTCCCGGGACTAGCGGATGGTACGAGCAGTACTTC.

The chain has TRBV13 and TRBJ2-7, with 8 bases fitting TRBD2. The germline V gene has CDR1 PRHDT and CDR2 FYEKMQ (reference sequence). CDR3 length equals 15 residues. V lost 3 bases to trimming and J lost 2 bases; unmatched junction nucleotides: 6. CDR3 sequence (DNA): TGTGCCAGCAGCTTCCGAGCGGGAGACCCCTACGAGCAGTACTTC. This gives the protein CASSFRAGDPYEQYF. Drawing the rest from reference TRBV13 and TRBJ2-7, the complete variable domain is AAGVIQSPRHLIKEKRETATLKCYPIPRHDTVYWYQQGPGQDPQFLISFYEKMQSDKGSIPDRFSAQQFSDYHSELNMSSLELGDSALYFCASSFRAGDPYEQYFGPGTRLTVT.

DNA of the CDR3: TGTGCCAGCAGCTTGGGACTAGGAGGTCACAATGAGCAGTTCTTC. It translates to CASSLGLGGHNEQFF. The chain has TRBV5-8 and TRBJ2-1, with D perhaps matching TRBD2 (6 bases). Trimming pared 0 bases from V and 5 bases from J, leaving 12 bases between. Germline CDR1 and CDR2: SGHTS and YDEGEE. The CDR3 extends over 15 amino acids. The full variable domain, in which reference TRBV5-8 and TRBJ2-1 provide the parts outside the CDR3, is EAGVTQSPTHLIKTRGQQATLRCSPISGHTSVYWYQQALGLGLQFLLWYDEGEERNRGNFPPRFSGRQFPNYSSELNVNALELEDSALYLCASSLGLGGHNEQFFGPGTRLTVL.

V is TRBV5-4 and J is TRBJ2-3; 11 nucleotides agree with TRBD1. CDR3 length: 16 amino acids. The germline CDR1 and CDR2 sequences are SGHNT and YYREEE (reference sequence). Trimming at V came to 2 bases and at J to 5 bases, leaving 7 bases not matched to a gene. Here the CDR3 DNA reads TGTGCCAGCAGCTTCAATCCGGGACAGGGGGAAGATACGCAGTATTTT. Amino acids: CASSFNPGQGEDTQYF. The full variable domain, completed using reference TRBV5-4 and TRBJ2-3, is ETGVTQSPTHLIKTRGQQVTLRCSSQSGHNTVSWYQQALGQGPQFIFQYYREEENGRGNFPPRFSGLQFPNYSSELNVNALELDDSALYLCASSFNPGQGEDTQYFGPGTRLTVL.